Listed below are T cell receptor beta chains from one sample, sequenced in a study of T-cell reconstitution after alpha-beta-depleted transplantation in children. In TCRdb, the PCR reads were re-called with MiXCR into one record per CDR3 protein. The repertoire has about 460,000 distinct CDR3 sequences, around an eighth of them found once; the top ten carry about 6%. The material was PBMCs from the stem cell graft donor, obtained from the stem cell graft. The receptor set was obtained from a human donor who donated a stem cell graft to a child with combined immunodeficiency. Each CDR3 is given with its conserved first and last residue. A D gene is named only where the DNA matches it firmly. Expanded clones get a size class; other rows say once, few or many, or leave the size out.

D gene: TRBD2
V gene: TRBV5-1
J gene: TRBJ2-7
clone size: many
CDR3 DNA: TGCGCCAGCAGCTTACTAGCGGGGGCGAACTACGAGCAGTACTTC
CDR3 protein: CASSLLAGANYEQYF

D gene: TRBD1
V gene: TRBV7-2
J gene: TRBJ2-3
clone size: few
CDR3 DNA: TGTGCCAGCAGCCCCTGGGGACAGAGCACAGATACGCAGTATTTT
CDR3 protein: CASSPWGQSTDTQYF

D gene: TRBD1
V gene: TRBV12-3/TRBV12-4
J gene: TRBJ1-5
clone size: -
CDR3 DNA: TGTGCCAGCAGCCGCCACAGGGGTGGAAATCAGCCCCAGCATTTT
CDR3 protein: CASSRHRGGNQPQHF

D gene: -
V gene: TRBV15
J gene: TRBJ1-2
clone size: many
CDR3 DNA: TGTGCCACCAGCACAGAACCGGACTGGGGCAAATATGGCTACACCTTC
CDR3 protein: CATSTEPDWGKYGYTF

D gene: TRBD1
V gene: TRBV12-3/TRBV12-4
J gene: TRBJ2-2
clone size: few
CDR3 DNA: TGTGCCAGCAGACGACAGGGCTTGGCTAGGGCCGGGGAGCTGTTTTTT
CDR3 protein: CASRRQGLARAGELFF

D gene: -
V gene: TRBV7-9
J gene: TRBJ1-5
clone size: few
CDR3 DNA: TGTGCCAGCAGCCCGGAGCAGGAGTCGCCCCAGCATTTT
CDR3 protein: CASSPEQESPQHF

D gene: -
V gene: TRBV5-1
J gene: TRBJ1-2
clone size: many
CDR3 DNA: TGCGCCAGCAGCCCGGGAGTGAGGAGCTATGGCTACACCTTC
CDR3 protein: CASSPGVRSYGYTF

D gene: -
V gene: TRBV7-9
J gene: TRBJ2-1
clone size: -
CDR3 DNA: TGTGCCAGCAGCAAAGGAGGGGACAGATTCTACAATGAGCAGTTCTTC
CDR3 protein: CASSKGGDRFYNEQFF

D gene: -
V gene: TRBV9
J gene: TRBJ2-7
clone size: -
CDR3 DNA: TGTGCCAGCAGCGTAGCGATAGGGGCCAGTAAGGGCGAGCAGTACTTC
CDR3 protein: CASSVAIGASKGEQYF

D gene: TRBD2
V gene: TRBV20-1
J gene: TRBJ2-5
clone size: -
CDR3 DNA: TGCAGTGCAAGATCTGGGACTAGCGGGAGTATTAAAGAGACCCAGTACTTC
CDR3 protein: CSARSGTSGSIKETQYF

D gene: TRBD1
V gene: TRBV12-3/TRBV12-4
J gene: TRBJ2-2
clone size: many
CDR3 DNA: TGTGCCAGCAGCGTGGGGACAGGGAGGGAGACCGGGGAGCTGTTTTTT
CDR3 protein: CASSVGTGRETGELFF

D gene: TRBD1
V gene: TRBV19
J gene: TRBJ2-5
clone size: few
CDR3 DNA: TGTGCCAGTAGTATAGGGGGACAGGAAGAGACCCAGTACTTC
CDR3 protein: CASSIGGQEETQYF

D gene: TRBD1
V gene: TRBV15
J gene: TRBJ2-1
clone size: -
CDR3 DNA: TGTGCCACCAGCAGAGATGCCGGACAGGGGGCCTATGAGCAGTTCTTC
CDR3 protein: CATSRDAGQGAYEQFF

D gene: -
V gene: TRBV27
J gene: TRBJ1-6
clone size: -
CDR3 DNA: TGTGCCAGCAGTTGGACAGACAATTCACCCCTCCACTTT
CDR3 protein: CASSWTDNSPLHF

D gene: TRBD2
V gene: TRBV11-1
J gene: TRBJ2-5
clone size: -
CDR3 DNA: TGTGCCAGCAGCTTCAGCGGGGGGGCCGAGGAGACCCAGTACTTC
CDR3 protein: CASSFSGGAEETQYF

D gene: -
V gene: TRBV20-1
J gene: TRBJ2-1
clone size: few
CDR3 DNA: TGCAGTGCTGACAGATACAATGAGCAGTTCTTC
CDR3 protein: CSADRYNEQFF

D gene: TRBD2
V gene: TRBV27
J gene: TRBJ2-1
clone size: once
CDR3 DNA: TGTGCCAGCAGTCTATGGAGCGGGAGGGCTGAGCAGTTCTTC
CDR3 protein: CASSLWSGRAEQFF

D gene: -
V gene: TRBV6-2/TRBV6-3
J gene: TRBJ2-7
clone size: -
CDR3 DNA: TGTGCCAGCAGAAACCGGCCAGCTTTGGACAGAACCTACGAGCAGTACTTC
CDR3 protein: CASRNRPALDRTYEQYF

D gene: -
V gene: TRBV4-3
J gene: TRBJ2-7
clone size: many
CDR3 DNA: TGCGCCAGCAGCCAAGACCGAGGGTTCCCCTACGAGCAGTACTTC
CDR3 protein: CASSQDRGFPYEQYF

D gene: -
V gene: TRBV30
J gene: TRBJ2-3
clone size: -
CDR3 DNA: TGTGCCTGGAGTTCCCTCGGCGGCGATACGCAGTATTTT
CDR3 protein: CAWSSLGGDTQYF

D gene: TRBD1
V gene: TRBV27
J gene: TRBJ1-5
clone size: -
CDR3 DNA: TGTGCCAGCAGTGTAACGGGACAGGGAGTTCCCCAGCATTTT
CDR3 protein: CASSVTGQGVPQHF

D gene: -
V gene: TRBV24-1
J gene: TRBJ2-3
clone size: -
CDR3 DNA: TGTGCCACCAGCGCAGACAGGGACTACACAGATACGCAGTATTTT
CDR3 protein: CATSADRDYTDTQYF

D gene: TRBD1
V gene: TRBV5-8
J gene: TRBJ1-4
clone size: many
CDR3 DNA: TGTGCCAGCAGCCCGGACAGGTGGTCAGCAACTAATGAAAAACTGTTTTTT
CDR3 protein: CASSPDRWSATNEKLFF

D gene: -
V gene: TRBV2
J gene: TRBJ2-5
clone size: -
CDR3 DNA: TGTGCCAGCGGCTTCTACGGTGACACCCAGTACTTC
CDR3 protein: CASGFYGDTQYF

D gene: TRBD2
V gene: TRBV19
J gene: TRBJ2-2
clone size: few
CDR3 DNA: TGTGCCAGTAGTAACCAGGGACTAGCCGGGGAGCTGTTTTTT
CDR3 protein: CASSNQGLAGELFF

D gene: -
V gene: TRBV20-1
J gene: TRBJ1-2
clone size: few
CDR3 DNA: TGCAGTGCTAGAGAGGGGACAAGTGGTGGCTACACCTTC
CDR3 protein: CSAREGTSGGYTF

D gene: -
V gene: TRBV28
J gene: TRBJ2-7
clone size: many
CDR3 DNA: TGTGCCAGCAGTTTCCAGTTAGGGCCGCGAGAGCAGTACTTC
CDR3 protein: CASSFQLGPREQYF

D gene: TRBD2
V gene: TRBV7-8
J gene: TRBJ2-1
clone size: few
CDR3 DNA: TGTGCCAGCAGCTTAGGGCTCGGGGGGGCCAATGAGCAGTTCTTC
CDR3 protein: CASSLGLGGANEQFF